This TCR beta chain was sequenced for a study of T cells in Graves' hyperthyroidism and ophthalmopathy. This clonotype was observed at least ten times. This CDR3 region has 16 residues. Germline-derived CDR1 and CDR2 are SGHRS and YFSETQ. V was shortened by 0 bases and J by 5 bases, with 17 bases between the two germline ends. TCR beta CDR3 sequences were amplified from RNA transcripts. The TCR CDR3 first-round RT-PCR relied on the HTBI primer set. One entry per CDR3 protein results from TCRdb running MiXCR on the multiplex PCR reads. The table records 460,000 or so distinct CDR3 sequences, roughly 14% of them present only once.

The sequence came from a woman younger than 30 with Graves' hyperthyroidism. This chain links TRBV5-1 with TRBJ1-1; D possibly corresponds to TRBD1 (6 bases). Sequencing used blood. The CDR3 region is CASSLEVAVGGTEAFF. The DNA of the CDR3 is TGCGCCAGCAGCTTGGAAGTTGCGGTAGGGGGGACTGAAGCTTTCTTT.